A single sample is the source of the 16 T cell receptor beta chains below, sequenced in a study of cytomegalovirus exposure and HLA in healthy donors. It was with 60 Vbeta and 13 Jbeta primers that the PCR ran. The method was immunoSEQ multiplex PCR; TCRdb's version includes in-frame clones alone and lacks a portion of them. The table has approximately 90,000 clones, about 85% seen once; the top ten hold 6% to 7.5%. The sample was PBMCs. These receptors all stem from a man aged 35-49 years in good health and CMV-seropositive.

The chain has TRBV18 and TRBJ1-5; D unresolved. The germline V and J ends were trimmed by 6 bases and 0 bases, with 18 bases remaining between them. The CDR3 is made up of 17 amino acids. Germline V lookup: CDR1 KGHSH, CDR2 LQKENI. The CDR3 sequence is CASSHTSTSSSNQPQHF. In DNA, the CDR3 is TGTGCCAGCTCCCATACCTCGACATCCTCTAGCAATCAGCCCCAGCATTTT.

This sequence joins TRBV5-1 and TRBJ1-2; D is perhaps TRBD1 (6 bases). CDR1 SGHRS and CDR2 YFSETQ come from the germline V gene. Trimming pared 0 bases from V and 7 bases from J, leaving 16 bases between. The CDR3 spans 15 residues. This chain's CDR3 is CASSLDWQGFSGYTF. For the CDR3, the DNA is TGCGCCAGCAGCTTGGATTGGCAGGGGTTCAGTGGCTACACCTTC.

As for this clone: The identical CDR3 is also encoded by other nucleotide sequences in the sample. This sequence joins TRBV19 and TRBJ2-7; 8 bases line up with TRBD1. The J segment lost 1 base and the V segment lost 4 bases, leaving 3 bases of the junction unmatched. Germline CDR1 reads LNHDA; CDR2 reads SQIVND (reference sequence). CDR3 size: 14 residues. Here the CDR3 DNA reads TGTGCCAGTAGTACCGGGACAGGTTCCTACGAGCAGTACTTC. It codes for CASSTGTGSYEQYF. Full variable domain (missing parts from reference TRBV19 and TRBJ2-7): DGGITQSPKYLFRKEGQNVTLSCEQNLNHDAMYWYRQDPGQGLRLIYYSQIVNDFQKGDIAEGYSVSREKKESFPLTVTSAQKNPTAFYLCASSTGTGSYEQYFGPGTRLTVT.

The chain employs TRBV11-3 and TRBJ2-1; TRBD2 matches 10 bases. The trim removed 4 bases at V and 2 bases at J, leaving 2 bases unmatched. The germline V gene has CDR1 SGHNT and CDR2 YENEEA. The CDR3 is made up of 15 amino acids. CDR3 sequence (DNA): TGTGCCAGCAGCTCTAGCGGGAGCGCCTACAATGAGCAGTTCTTC. It yields the protein CASSSSGSAYNEQFF.

J is TRBJ2-5 and V is TRBV2; the D is unclear. CDR1 and CDR2 from the germline V gene are SNHLY and FYNNEI. V was clipped by 0 bases and J by 2 bases, with 7 bases between them. This CDR3 contains 14 residues. CDR3 protein: CASSEAPVQETQYF. The CDR3 bases are TGTGCCAGCAGTGAAGCTCCGGTACAAGAGACCCAGTACTTC.

The chain employs TRBV12-5 and TRBJ1-6; tentatively, D is TRBD1 (5 bases). CDR3 size: 17 residues. Trimming cost V 6 bases and J 4 bases, with 19 bases left between them. Germline V lookup: CDR1 LGHNT, CDR2 FRNRAP. CDR3 amino acids: CASGHRTDPVYNSPLHF. DNA for the CDR3: TGTGCTAGTGGACACAGGACGGACCCAGTTTATAATTCACCCCTCCACTTT.

The chain links TRBV30 to TRBJ1-5; a possible D gene is TRBD1 (5 bases). CDR1 is GTSNPN, CDR2 SVGIG, per germline (reference sequence). The ends were cut back, 2 bases at V and 9 bases at J, with 8 bases in the middle. This CDR3 is 11 amino acids long. The CDR3 region has the DNA TGTGCCTGGAGTAACGGGGGGCCCCAGCATTTT. This translates into CAWSNGGPQHF. Looking up the rest from reference TRBV30 and TRBJ1-5 gives the full variable domain: SQTIHQWPATLVQPVGSPLSLECTVEGTSNPNLYWYRQAAGRGLQLLFYSVGIGQISSEVPQNLSASRPQDRQFILSSKKLLLSDSGFYLCAWSNGGPQHFGDGTRLSIL.

The gene calls are TRBV11-2 and TRBJ2-7, with TRBD2 identical over 11 bases. V lost 5 bases, J lost 1 base, and 4 bases stayed unmatched. This CDR3 comprises 15 residues. Germline-derived CDR1 and CDR2 are SGHAT and FQNNGV. For the CDR3, the DNA is TGTGCCAGCAGCCCGGGACTAGCGGAATCCTACGAGCAGTACTTC. Encoded protein: CASSPGLAESYEQYF.

The V and J genes are TRBV6-1 and TRBJ1-2; D is undetermined. Per the germline V gene, CDR1 is MNHNS and CDR2 is SASEGT. This CDR3 comprises 14 residues. V was shortened by 3 bases and J by 5 bases, with 13 bases between the two germline ends. DNA for the CDR3: TGTGCCAGCAGTGAGAGGCCAACTCCTTATGGCTACACCTTC. Protein: CASSERPTPYGYTF.

The chain combines TRBV27 with TRBJ2-3; 10 nucleotides line up with TRBD2. Germline trimming cut 6 bases from V and 3 bases from J; bases unmatched to any gene: 9. The V gene's germline CDR1 is MNHEY and CDR2 SMNVEV (reference sequence). This CDR3 has 16 amino acids. The CDR3 sequence: CASRRVSGGATDTQYF. CDR3 coding DNA: TGTGCCAGCAGGAGGGTGAGCGGGGGGGCTACAGATACGCAGTATTTT.

The chain links TRBV7-2 to TRBJ2-1; 7 bases align to TRBD2. The germline gives CDR1 SGHTA, CDR2 FQGNSA. The CDR3 length is 14 residues. V shed 5 bases and J 12 bases; nucleotides not matched to a gene: 13. In DNA, the CDR3 is TGTGCCAGCAGCCTCACATACCCTAGCGGTCCGCAGTTCTTC. It codes for CASSLTYPSGPQFF.

CDR3: CASSEVPGNTGELFF. The CDR3 coding sequence is TGCGCCAGCAGTGAGGTCCCGGGAAACACCGGGGAGCTGTTTTTT. The chain uses TRBV10-2 and TRBJ2-2, with D perhaps TRBD2 (5 bases). The CDR3 extends over 15 amino acids. Trimming removed 2 bases at V and 2 bases at J, with 9 bases between. Per germline, CDR1 WSHSY and CDR2 SAAADI.

J is TRBJ2-1 and V is TRBV7-9, with D possibly being TRBD2 (5 bases). CDR1 and CDR2 from the germline V gene are SEHNR and FQNEAQ (reference sequence). The CDR3 runs 14 residues. V gave up 6 bases and J gave up 1 base, with 10 bases separating them. This CDR3 is CASSPRGSYNEQFF. DNA for the CDR3: TGTGCCAGCAGTCCGAGAGGGTCCTACAATGAGCAGTTCTTC.

The rearrangement uses TRBV13 and TRBJ1-1; D is uncertain. V was clipped by 1 base and J by 3 bases, with 9 bases between them. There are 14 residues in the CDR3. From germline, CDR1 is PRHDT and CDR2 FYEKMQ (reference sequence). The CDR3 sequence: CASSLVFGDTEAFF. DNA of the CDR3: TGTGCCAGCAGCTTAGTATTCGGGGACACTGAAGCTTTCTTT.

Concerning this clone itself: Sequence at one end of the junction differs from germline and may be a read error. The rearrangement joins TRBV7-7 to TRBJ2-5; TRBD2 matches 7 bases. Germline CDR1 and CDR2: SSHAT and FNYEAQ (reference sequence). The CDR3 spans 15 residues. CDR3 DNA sequence: TGTGCTAGCAGCCCTACTAGCGTGAAAGGGGAGACCCAGTACTTC. Translating it yields CASSPTSVKGETQYF.

The chain uses TRBV15 and TRBJ2-3; 8 nucleotides align to TRBD1. Germline CDR1 reads LNHNV; CDR2 reads YYDKDF (reference sequence). V dropped 5 bases and J dropped 3; count of bases not matched to a gene: 10. The CDR3 runs to 16 residues. The CDR3 bases are TGTGCCACCAGCCGATCATCGGACAGGGAGACAGATACGCAGTATTTT. Its protein product is CATSRSSDRETDTQYF.